Sequencing of this TCR beta chain was carried out in a study of shared clonotypes between healthy human individuals. Assay: immunoSEQ multiplex PCR; the TCRdb copy retains only in-frame clones and omits some. The table includes roughly 500,000 clones, 79% detected once. CDR1 and CDR2 from the germline V gene are SNHLY and FYNNEI. The CDR3 has 13 residues. V was clipped by 4 bases and J by 2 bases, with 7 bases between them. The specimen sequenced was PBMCs. The source is a woman between 40 and 50 years old in good health. Some clones in this sample may be carry-over from other donors' samples. This chain uses TRBV2 with TRBJ2-3, with no clear D. The CDR3 DNA follows: TGTGCCAGCAGTGTCGGATTCACAGATACGCAGTATTTT. This sequence encodes CASSVGFTDTQYF.